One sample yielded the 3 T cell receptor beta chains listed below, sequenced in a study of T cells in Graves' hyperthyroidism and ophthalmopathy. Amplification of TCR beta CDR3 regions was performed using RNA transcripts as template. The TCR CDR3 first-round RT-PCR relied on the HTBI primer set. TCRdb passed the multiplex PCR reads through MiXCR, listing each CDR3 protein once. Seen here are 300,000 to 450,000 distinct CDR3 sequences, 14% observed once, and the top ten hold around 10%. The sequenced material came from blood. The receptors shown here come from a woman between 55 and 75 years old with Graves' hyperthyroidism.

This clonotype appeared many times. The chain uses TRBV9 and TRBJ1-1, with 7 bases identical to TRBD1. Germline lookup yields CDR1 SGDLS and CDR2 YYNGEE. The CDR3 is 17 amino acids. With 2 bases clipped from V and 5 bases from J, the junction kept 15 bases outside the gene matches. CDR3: CASSVGLAGQVGTEAFF. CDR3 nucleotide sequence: TGTGCCAGCAGCGTTGGGTTGGCCGGACAGGTGGGAACTGAAGCTTTCTTT.

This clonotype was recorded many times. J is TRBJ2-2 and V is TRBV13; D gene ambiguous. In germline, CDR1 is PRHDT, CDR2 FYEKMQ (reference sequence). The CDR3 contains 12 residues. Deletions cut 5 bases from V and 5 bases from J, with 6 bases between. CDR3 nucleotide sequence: TGTGCCAGCAGCCCCCGGACCGGGGAGCTGTTTTTT. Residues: CASSPRTGELFF. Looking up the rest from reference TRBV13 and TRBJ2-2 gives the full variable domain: AAGVIQSPRHLIKEKRETATLKCYPIPRHDTVYWYQQGPGQDPQFLISFYEKMQSDKGSIPDRFSAQQFSDYHSELNMSSLELGDSALYFCASSPRTGELFFGEGSRLTVL.

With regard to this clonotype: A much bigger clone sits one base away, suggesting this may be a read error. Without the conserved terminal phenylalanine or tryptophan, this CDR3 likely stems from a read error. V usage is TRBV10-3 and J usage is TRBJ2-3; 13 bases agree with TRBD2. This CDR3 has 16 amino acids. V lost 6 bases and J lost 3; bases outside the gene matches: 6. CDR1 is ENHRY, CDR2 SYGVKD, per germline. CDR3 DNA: TGTGCCATCAGAGGACTAGCGGGAGTTTCGACAGATACGCAGTATTCT. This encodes CAIRGLAGVSTDTQYS.